Detailed here is one T cell receptor beta chain. Antigen: not known. Sample-barcoded 5' priming and a J-beta primer mix drove a second PCR of roughly 7 to 11 cycles. MiXCR was run by TCRdb on the 5' RACE reads, yielding one entry per CDR3 protein. Of about 1.5 million distinct CDR3 sequences detected, 35% to 45% appear once; the ten largest clones hold around 4%. The data were obtained in a study of blood T cells in healthy people across ages. Overall study context: When template switching was applied, about one barcoded beta molecule was captured per two T cells.

Donor samples were obtained from healthy Caucasian individuals from Russia, aged 6 to 90. Broader study findings: Calculation of diversity from one million T cells yielded estimates considered to be underestimates. Observed TCR beta diversity per million T cells went down as age went up. This fall followed a roughly linear course with age.

The TCR comes from a woman between 18 and 29 years old in good health. Specimen: blood.

For the CDR3, the DNA is TGTGCCAGCAGCTCGACCTCGGGACTAGCGGTCCCCCTAGCCAAAAACATTCAGTACTTC. It codes for CASSSTSGLAVPLAKNIQYF. The rearrangement links TRBV7-2 to TRBJ2-4; 11 bases are a match to TRBD2. The CDR3 totals 20 residues. Germline V lookup: CDR1 SGHTA, CDR2 FQGNSA. The ends lost 4 bases at V and 0 bases at J; junction bases unmatched: 14.